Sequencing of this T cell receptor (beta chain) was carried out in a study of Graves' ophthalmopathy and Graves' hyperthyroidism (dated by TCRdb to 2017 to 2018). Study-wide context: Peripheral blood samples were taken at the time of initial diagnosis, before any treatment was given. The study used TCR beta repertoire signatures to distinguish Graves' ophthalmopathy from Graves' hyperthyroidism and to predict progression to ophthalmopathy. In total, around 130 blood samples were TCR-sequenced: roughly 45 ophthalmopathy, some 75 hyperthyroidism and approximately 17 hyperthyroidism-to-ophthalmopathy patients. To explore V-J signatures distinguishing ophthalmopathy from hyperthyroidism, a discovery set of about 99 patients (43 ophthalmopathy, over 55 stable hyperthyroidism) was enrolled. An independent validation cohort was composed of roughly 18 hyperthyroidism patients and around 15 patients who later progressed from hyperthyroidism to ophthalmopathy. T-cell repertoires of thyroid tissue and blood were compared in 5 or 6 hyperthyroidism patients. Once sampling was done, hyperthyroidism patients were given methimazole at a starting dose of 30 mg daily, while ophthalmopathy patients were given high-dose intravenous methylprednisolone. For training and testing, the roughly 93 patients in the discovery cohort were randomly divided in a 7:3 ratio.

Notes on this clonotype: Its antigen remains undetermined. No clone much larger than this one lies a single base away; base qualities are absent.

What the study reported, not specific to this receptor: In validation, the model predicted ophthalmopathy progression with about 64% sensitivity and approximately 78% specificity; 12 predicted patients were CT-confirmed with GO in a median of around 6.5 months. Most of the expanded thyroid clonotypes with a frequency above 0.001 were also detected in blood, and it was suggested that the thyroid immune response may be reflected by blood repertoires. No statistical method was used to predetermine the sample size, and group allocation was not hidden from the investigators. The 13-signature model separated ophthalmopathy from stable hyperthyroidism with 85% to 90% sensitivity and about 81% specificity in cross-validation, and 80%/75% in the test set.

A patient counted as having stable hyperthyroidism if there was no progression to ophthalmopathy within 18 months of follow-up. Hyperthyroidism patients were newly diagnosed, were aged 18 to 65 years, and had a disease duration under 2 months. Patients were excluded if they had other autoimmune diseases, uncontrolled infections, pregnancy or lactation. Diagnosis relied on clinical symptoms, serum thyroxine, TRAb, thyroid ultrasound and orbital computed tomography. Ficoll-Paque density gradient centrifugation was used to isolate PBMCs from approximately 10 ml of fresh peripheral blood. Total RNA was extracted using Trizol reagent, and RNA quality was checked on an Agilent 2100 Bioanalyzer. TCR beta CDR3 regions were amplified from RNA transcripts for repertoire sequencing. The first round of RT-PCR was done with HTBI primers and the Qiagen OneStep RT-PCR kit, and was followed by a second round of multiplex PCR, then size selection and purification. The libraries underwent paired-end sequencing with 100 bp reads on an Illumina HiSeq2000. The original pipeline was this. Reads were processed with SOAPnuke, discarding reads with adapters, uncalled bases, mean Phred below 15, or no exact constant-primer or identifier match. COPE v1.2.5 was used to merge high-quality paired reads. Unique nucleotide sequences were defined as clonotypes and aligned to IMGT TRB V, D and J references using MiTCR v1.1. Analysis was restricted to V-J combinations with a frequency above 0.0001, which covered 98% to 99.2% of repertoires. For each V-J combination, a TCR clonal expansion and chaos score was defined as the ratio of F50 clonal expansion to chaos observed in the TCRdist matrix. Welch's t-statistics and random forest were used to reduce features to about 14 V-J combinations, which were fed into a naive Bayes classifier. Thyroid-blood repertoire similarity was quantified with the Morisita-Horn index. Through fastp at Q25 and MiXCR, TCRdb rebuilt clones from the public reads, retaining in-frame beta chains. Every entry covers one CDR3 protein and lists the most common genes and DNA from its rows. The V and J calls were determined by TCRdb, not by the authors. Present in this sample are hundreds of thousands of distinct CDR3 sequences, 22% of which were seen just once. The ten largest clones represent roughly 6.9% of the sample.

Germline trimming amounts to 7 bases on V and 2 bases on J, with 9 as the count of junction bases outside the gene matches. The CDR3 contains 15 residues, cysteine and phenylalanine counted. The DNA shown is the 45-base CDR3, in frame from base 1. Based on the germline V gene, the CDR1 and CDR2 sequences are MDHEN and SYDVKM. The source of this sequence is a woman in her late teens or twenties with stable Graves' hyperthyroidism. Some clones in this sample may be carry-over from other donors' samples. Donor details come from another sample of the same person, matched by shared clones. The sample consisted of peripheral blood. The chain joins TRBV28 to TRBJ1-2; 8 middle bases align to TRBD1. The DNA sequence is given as TGTGCCAGCATCGCCGTGGACAGGGCCAACTATGGCTACACCTTC. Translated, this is CASIAVDRANYGYTF.